The 20 T cell receptor beta chains in this list originate from one sample, sequenced in a study of T cells in Graves' hyperthyroidism and ophthalmopathy. Amplified TCR beta CDR3 regions derived from RNA transcripts. Using the HTBI primer set, a first-round RT-PCR was run on the TCR CDR3. TCRdb recomputed calls from the multiplex PCR reads with MiXCR, one row per CDR3 protein. The sample carries a few hundred thousand distinct CDR3 sequences, about 25% recorded once. The specimen sequenced was blood. These receptors were obtained from a man between 45 and 60 years old with Graves' hyperthyroidism.

This clonotype occurred many times. This chain links TRBV5-1 with TRBJ1-2; D uncertain. The V end lost 0 bases, the J end lost 1 base, and 10 bases lay between the germline ends. The CDR3 totals 15 residues. Germline assignment: CDR1 SGHRS and CDR2 YFSETQ. The DNA for the CDR3 is TGCGCCAGCAGCTTGGCCGGGCAGATTAACTATGGCTACACCTTC. The encoded protein is CASSLAGQINYGYTF.

The CDR3 nucleotides are TGCAGCTTCTGGGGAGAATCTGGGGCCAACGTCCTGACTTTC. The encoded protein is CSFWGESGANVLTF. This chain joins TRBV29-1 and TRBJ2-6; weak D call: TRBD2 (5 bases). V was shortened by 8 bases and J by 1 base, with 12 bases between the two germline ends. CDR3 length: 14 amino acids. Per germline, CDR1 SQVTM and CDR2 ANQGSEA. Variable domain in full (rest from reference TRBV29-1 and TRBJ2-6): SAVISQKPSRDICQRGTSLTIQCQVDSQVTMMFWYRQQPGQSLTLIATANQGSEATYESGFVIDKFPISRPNLTFSTLTVSNMSPEDSSIYLCSFWGESGANVLTFGAGSRLTVL.

This clonotype was detected ten times or more. The chain is built from TRBV3-1 and TRBJ2-1, with 11 bases aligning to TRBD2. The CDR3 runs 16 residues. Per the germline V gene, CDR1 is LGHDT and CDR2 is YNNKEL (reference sequence). V lost 0 bases to trimming and J lost 6 bases; unmatched junction nucleotides: 4. CDR3 amino acids: CASSQDPGTSGNEQFF. The CDR3 coding sequence is TGTGCCAGCAGCCAAGATCCAGGGACTAGCGGCAATGAGCAGTTCTTC.

V is TRBV14 and J is TRBJ2-3; 7 bases align to TRBD2. V was pared by 0 bases and J by 1 base, with 7 bases of the junction left unmatched. The CDR3 totals 17 residues. CDR1 is SGHDN, CDR2 FVKESK, per germline. CDR3 sequence reads: CASSQDSGGHRTDTQYF. As DNA, the CDR3 is TGTGCCAGCAGCCAAGATTCGGGGGGTCACCGCACAGATACGCAGTATTTT.

In its sample, this clonotype was seen a few times. The chain carries TRBV7-9 and TRBJ2-6; D unclear. Trimming shortened V by 5 bases and J by 0 bases, and 11 bases separated the two germline ends. This CDR3 is built from 16 residues. Per the germline V gene, CDR1 is SEHNR and CDR2 is FQNEAQ (reference sequence). The CDR3 DNA follows: TGTGCCAGCAGCATACGAGACCCCTCTGGGGCCAACGTCCTGACTTTC. It yields the protein CASSIRDPSGANVLTF.

The rearrangement joins TRBV12-5 to TRBJ2-7, with TRBD2 matching over 7 bases. CDR3 length: 14 residues. Germline loops: CDR1 LGHNT, CDR2 FRNRAP. V lost 2 bases, J lost 2 bases, and 3 bases stayed unmatched. CDR3 loop: CASGLQGGAYEQYF. CDR3 DNA sequence: TGTGCTAGTGGTTTGCAGGGAGGGGCCTACGAGCAGTACTTC.

This clonotype was detected many times. The chain employs TRBV28 and TRBJ2-7; the D is unclear. The CDR3 is 13 amino acids. Germline lookup yields CDR1 MDHEN and CDR2 SYDVKM. The ends were cut back, 7 bases at V and 5 bases at J, with 15 bases in the middle. The CDR3 spells CASNGQQRHEQYF. The CDR3 DNA reads as TGTGCCAGCAACGGGCAGCAAAGGCACGAGCAGTACTTC.

The CDR3 nucleotides are TGCAGTGCTCCCTTCAAGAGCACCTACGAGCAGTACTTC. This gives the protein CSAPFKSTYEQYF. The chain joins TRBV20-1 to TRBJ2-7; D unresolved. This CDR3 is 13 amino acids long. CDR1 is DFQATT, CDR2 SNEGSKA, per germline (reference sequence). V gave up 5 bases and J gave up 2 bases, with 13 bases separating them.

In this sample, this clonotype turned up a few times. This chain links TRBV19 with TRBJ2-7, with D possibly matching TRBD2 (6 bases). Germline-derived CDR1 and CDR2 are LNHDA and SQIVND (reference sequence). Trimming took 6 bases from V and 6 from J, leaving 21 bases between them. This CDR3 spans 15 amino acids. The CDR3 region is CASSPSSGGDGEQYF. DNA of the CDR3: TGTGCCAGTAGCCCCTCGAGCGGAGGGGATGGCGAGCAGTACTTC.

About this clonotype itself: This could be a read error, since a much larger clone is one nucleotide away. The chain links TRBV7-2 to TRBJ2-5, with a tentative D call TRBD1 (5 bases). Germline V gives CDR1 SGHTA, CDR2 FQGNSA. V was trimmed by 2 bases and J by 0 bases, leaving 10 bases between them. The CDR3 loop spans 15 amino acids. The CDR3 protein is CASSLSGHHQETQYF. The CDR3 DNA follows: TGTGCCAGCAGCTTATCAGGACACCACCAAGAGACCCAGTACTTC.

This chain joins TRBV2 and TRBJ1-6; 8 bases align to TRBD1. This CDR3 region has 13 residues. Germline values: CDR1 SNHLY, CDR2 FYNNEI. With 7 bases clipped from V and 6 bases from J, the junction kept 2 bases outside the gene matches. CDR3 nucleotides: TGTGCCAGCATGGGACAGGTTAATTCACCCCTCCACTTT. This codes for CASMGQVNSPLHF.

This clonotype was seen just once. The rearrangement links TRBV2 to TRBJ1-3; weak D call: TRBD1 (5 bases). V lost 5 bases and J 0 bases, leaving 11 bases between the germline ends. The germline V gene has CDR1 SNHLY and CDR2 FYNNEI. The CDR3 loop spans 15 amino acids. The CDR3 here is CASSMTVHSGNTIYF. The CDR3 DNA reads TGTGCCAGCAGTATGACAGTTCACTCTGGAAACACCATATATTTT. Drawing the rest from reference TRBV2 and TRBJ1-3, the complete variable domain is EPEVTQTPSHQVTQMGQEVILRCVPISNHLYFYWYRQILGQKVEFLVSFYNNEISEKSEIFDDQFSVERPDGSNFTLKIRSTKLEDSAMYFCASSMTVHSGNTIYFGEGSWLTVV.

The chain couples TRBV24-1 to TRBJ2-5; tentative D call: TRBD2 (5 bases). V gave up 4 bases and J gave up 4 bases, with 18 bases separating them. CDR1 and CDR2 from the germline V gene are KGHDR and SFDVKD. The CDR3 runs 16 residues. The chain's CDR3 is CATSDPTREGGETQYF. The CDR3 bases are TGTGCCACCAGTGACCCTACTAGAGAGGGTGGAGAGACCCAGTACTTC.

This clonotype has just a few counts. The V and J genes are TRBV12-3 or TRBV12-4 and TRBJ1-1; no clear D gene. This CDR3 contains 14 residues. V lost 5 bases to trimming and J lost 2 bases, with 12 bases between them. The chain's CDR3 is CASSLRATNTEAFF. DNA of the CDR3: TGTGCCAGCAGTCTAAGGGCAACCAACACTGAAGCTTTCTTT.

This clonotype was detected only a few times. The genes are TRBV18 and TRBJ2-2; 9 bases are shared with TRBD2. Per germline, CDR1 KGHSH and CDR2 LQKENI. V was clipped by 5 bases and J by 5 bases; unmatched bases: 6. The CDR3 is 15 residues long. The CDR3 coding sequence is TGTGCCAGCTCAGACCTAGCGGGACGGACCGGGGAGCTGTTTTTT. The encoded protein is CASSDLAGRTGELFF.

The genes are TRBV28 and TRBJ2-6, with no clear D. Between the trimmed V and J ends, which lost 1 base and 0 bases, there was a span of 1 base. The germline V gene encodes CDR1 MDHEN and CDR2 SYDVKM. This CDR3 region has 14 residues. CDR3 bases: TGTGCCAGCAGTTTATTCTCTGGGGCCAACGTCCTGACTTTC. It specifies CASSLFSGANVLTF.

The gene calls are TRBV28 and TRBJ1-4; tentative D call: TRBD1 (5 bases). V lost 2 bases and J lost 0, with 16 bases in between. The CDR3 totals 18 residues. CDR1 is MDHEN and CDR2 is SYDVKM in the germline V gene. For the CDR3, the DNA is TGTGCCAGCAGTTTACGGCGGGGGGGACGGCCAACTAATGAAAAACTGTTTTTT. Amino acids: CASSLRRGGRPTNEKLFF.

The CDR3 bases are TGCAGTGCTAGGCCTTTTAACGAGCAGTTCTTC. Translated, it gives CSARPFNEQFF. The V and J genes are TRBV20-1 and TRBJ2-1, with unresolved D. Germline CDR1 reads DFQATT; CDR2 reads SNEGSKA (reference sequence). With 3 bases removed from V and 10 bases from J, the gap between germline ends came to 10 bases. This CDR3 contains 11 residues.

This clonotype occurred a few times. The chain employs TRBV20-1 and TRBJ1-1; D unclear. Germline V gene data show CDR1 as DFQATT and CDR2 as SNEGSKA (reference sequence). V was cut by 6 bases and J by 7 bases, with 9 bases left in between. The CDR3 consists of 10 residues. The CDR3 DNA follows: TGCAGTGCCCCGGAGCTTGAAGCTTTCTTT. Its protein is CSAPELEAFF.

This clonotype was observed many times. The chain has TRBV3-1 and TRBJ1-1; 8 bases align to TRBD1. V shed 4 bases and J 1 base; nucleotides not matched to a gene: 5. CDR3 size: 15 residues. Germline V CDR1 and CDR2: LGHDT, YNNKEL (reference sequence). CDR3 DNA sequence: TGTGCCAGCAGCCTTCAGGGGGCCCGGAACACTGAAGCTTTCTTT. Translated: CASSLQGARNTEAFF.